This entry lists 11 T cell receptor beta chains sequenced from one sample in a study of breast tumors, draining lymph nodes, adjacent tissues. TCRdb reprocessed the multiplex PCR reads with MiXCR, giving one entry per CDR3 protein. The data show around 17,000 distinct CDR3 sequences, 40% to 55% seen once. The sequenced sample was tumor-adjacent breast tissue. All receptors derive from a female donor with breast cancer. Some clones in this sample may be carry-over from other donors' samples.

The rearrangement uses TRBV19 and TRBJ2-1, with 10 bases matching TRBD2. Germline CDR1 reads LNHDA; CDR2 reads SQIVND (reference sequence). V lost 5 bases to trimming and J lost 0 bases; unmatched junction nucleotides: 4. The CDR3 loop spans 16 amino acids. The CDR3 nucleotides are TGTGCCAGTAGTGTACTAGCGGGGAGCTCCTACAATGAGCAGTTCTTC. It codes for CASSVLAGSSYNEQFF.

The sample holds many counts of this clonotype. The gene calls are TRBV28 and TRBJ2-1, with D unclear. V was trimmed by 2 bases and J by 6 bases, leaving 14 bases between them. Germline assignment: CDR1 MDHEN and CDR2 SYDVKM. This CDR3 comprises 15 residues. CDR3 sequence: CASSLGLSRLNEQFF. The CDR3 DNA is TGTGCCAGCAGTTTAGGTCTATCCCGTCTCAATGAGCAGTTCTTC. Based on the CDR3 plus reference TRBV28 and TRBJ2-1, the full variable domain is DVKVTQSSRYLVKRTGEKVFLECVQDMDHENMFWYRQDPGLGLRLIYFSYDVKMKEKGDIPEGYSVSREKKERFSLILESASTNQTSMYLCASSLGLSRLNEQFFGPGTRLTVL.

This clonotype ranks as medium-sized. V is TRBV24-1 and J is TRBJ2-7, with D uncertain. Germline V gives CDR1 KGHDR, CDR2 SFDVKD. The CDR3 extends over 12 amino acids. The V end was cut by 9 bases, the J end by 3 bases, with 11 bases between. The CDR3 loop reads CATAGDYYEQYF. The CDR3 coding sequence is TGTGCCACCGCAGGAGATTACTACGAGCAGTACTTC.

For this clonotype: This sequence may be a read error, since a much larger clone differs from it by one base. V gene TRBV7-9 combines with J gene TRBJ1-1; tentatively, D is TRBD1 (5 bases). There are 14 residues in the CDR3. CDR1 and CDR2 from the germline V gene are SEHNR and FQNEAQ (reference sequence). The V end lost 2 bases, the J end lost 7 bases, and 14 bases lay between the germline ends. CDR3 sequence: CASSLSWGGGEAFF. For the CDR3, the DNA is TGTGCCAGCAGCTTAAGTTGGGGGGGGGGTGAAGCTTTCTTT.

The rearrangement uses TRBV20-1 and TRBJ2-3, with TRBD2 matching 7 bases. The germline gives CDR1 DFQATT, CDR2 SNEGSKA (reference sequence). Trimming removed 5 bases from V and 4 bases from J; junction bases left unmatched: 15. The CDR3 consists of 16 residues. CDR3 nucleotide sequence: TGCAGTGCTGGGAGCCCGAAGACTAGCAGTTCAGATACGCAGTATTTT. Amino acid sequence: CSAGSPKTSSSDTQYF.

Comment on this clonotype: No DNA is shown, since the ends of the CDR3 on it are uncertain; the CDR3 is the one TCRdb lists. This chain links TRBV11-2 with TRBJ1-3; TRBD1 is taken as the D call from the table, unchecked against the DNA. Both ends counted, the CDR3 spans 22 residues. CDR1 and CDR2 (germline): SGHAT, FQNNGV. CDR3 loop: CASSSPGPSLYEQYFGPGTIYF.

This clonotype was recorded many times. V usage is TRBV11-2 and J usage is TRBJ1-3; maybe TRBD1 (5 bases). CDR3 size: 14 residues. The V gene lost 5 bases and the J gene lost 4 bases, with 12 bases spanning the gap. CDR1 is SGHAT and CDR2 is FQNNGV in the germline V gene. CDR3 protein: CASSPPREGNTIYF. Written as DNA, the CDR3 is TGTGCCAGCAGCCCCCCCAGGGAGGGAAACACCATATATTTT.

The J gene is TRBJ2-7, the V gene TRBV10-2; 16 nucleotides agree with TRBD2. Trimming removed 2 bases from V and 7 bases from J; junction bases left unmatched: 8. The CDR3 extends over 17 amino acids. Germline CDR1 reads WSHSY; CDR2 reads SAAADI. CDR3 bases: TGCGCCAGCAGTGAGCTTGGGACTAGCGGGAGGGATTGGGAGCAGTACTTC. It specifies CASSELGTSGRDWEQYF.

In this sample, this clonotype turned up many times. The gene calls are TRBV6-6 and TRBJ1-5; 8 bases agree with TRBD1. V gave up 5 bases and J gave up 1 base; unmatched junction bases: 7. CDR3 length: 16 residues. Looked up from germline, CDR1 is MNHNY and CDR2 is SVGAGI (reference sequence). The CDR3 DNA reads TGTGCCAGCAGTGGGAGAGACAGGGGAAGCAATCAGCCCCAGCATTTT. Encoded protein: CASSGRDRGSNQPQHF.

The J gene is TRBJ1-5, the V gene TRBV20-1, with D possibly being TRBD1 (5 bases). CDR3 size: 15 residues. Trimming pared 4 bases from V and 0 bases from J, leaving 13 bases between. Looked up from germline, CDR1 is DFQATT and CDR2 is SNEGSKA (reference sequence). CDR3 DNA sequence: TGCAGTGCTACGGGGCCTATCTATAGCAATCAGCCCCAGCATTTT. This encodes CSATGPIYSNQPQHF.

This clonotype came up many times. This chain joins TRBV5-6 and TRBJ2-1; the D is unclear. The CDR3 spans 13 residues. Trimming stripped 4 bases from V and 12 bases from J, with 17 bases between. Germline V lookup: CDR1 SGHDT, CDR2 YYEEEE. In DNA, the CDR3 is TGTGCCAGCAGCACCCAAGGCCTGGGTGGGCAGTTCTTC. Residues: CASSTQGLGGQFF.